This passage covers 26 T cell receptor beta chains from one sample sequenced in a study of T cell responses to AZD1222 COVID-19 vaccine. Profiling relied on immunoSEQ multiplex PCR, and the TCRdb table lists in-frame clones only, not all of them. The table has some 150,000 clones, over 75% seen once. Sequenced here: peripheral blood, sampled 28 days after the second AZD1222 dose. Receptor source: an adult who received the AZD1222 COVID-19 vaccine.

The chain is built from TRBV6-2 or TRBV6-3 and TRBJ2-5, with a possible D match to TRBD2 (5 bases). V was shortened by 5 bases and J by 1 base, with 8 bases between the two germline ends. CDR3 length: 13 amino acids. Germline V gives CDR1 MNHEY, CDR2 SVGEGT. As DNA, the CDR3 is TGTGCCAGCAGTAGGACTCCCCAAGAGACCCAGTACTTC. Translation: CASSRTPQETQYF.

The V and J genes are TRBV30 and TRBJ1-5; D uncertain. Germline V CDR1 and CDR2: GTSNPN, SVGIG (reference sequence). Trimming removed 4 bases at V and 5 bases at J, with 12 bases between. The CDR3 extends over 13 amino acids. The CDR3 DNA is TGTGCCTGGACGGGCGGCGGATATCAGCCCCAGCATTTT. Translation: CAWTGGGYQPQHF.

V and J are TRBV4-2 and TRBJ2-5; 10 positions agree with TRBD2. Germline V lookup: CDR1 LGHNA, CDR2 YNFKEQ. Trimming took 1 base from V and 2 from J; bases not matched to a gene: 4. This CDR3 region has 16 residues. The CDR3 DNA follows: TGTGCCAGCAGCCAAGTGCTAGCGGGGGTACAAGAGACCCAGTACTTC. Translated, it gives CASSQVLAGVQETQYF.

This clone was counted a few times. The rearrangement uses TRBV5-1 and TRBJ1-4, with D possibly TRBD1 on 5 matching bases. CDR3 length equals 16 residues. V was trimmed by 4 bases and J by 0 bases, leaving 13 bases between them. Per germline, CDR1 SGHRS and CDR2 YFSETQ. The CDR3 nucleotides are TGCGCCAGCAGCCGGGGGTTAAGTGCAACTAATGAAAAACTGTTTTTT. This sequence encodes CASSRGLSATNEKLFF.

This clone was detected once. The chain couples TRBV6-5 to TRBJ1-4; TRBD1 agrees at 9 bases. J was trimmed by 7 bases and V by 6 bases; bases with no gene match: 6. In germline, CDR1 is MNHEY, CDR2 SVGAGI. The CDR3 length is 14 residues. The CDR3 DNA reads TGTGCCAGCAGCGGGGGGACAGGGATTGAAAAACTGTTTTTT. Translating it yields CASSGGTGIEKLFF.

This chain links TRBV5-1 with TRBJ2-7; D is perhaps TRBD1 (7 bases). The V end was cut by 6 bases, the J end by 1 base, with 20 bases between. This CDR3 is built from 16 residues. CDR1 SGHRS and CDR2 YFSETQ come from the germline V gene. The CDR3 region has the DNA TGCGCCAGCACCTCACAGGAGGGGGCGCCGTCCTACGAGCAGTACTTC. Translating it yields CASTSQEGAPSYEQYF.

The chain links TRBV4-3 to TRBJ1-3; D is unresolved. The CDR3 consists of 14 residues. The V end was cut by 1 base, the J end by 4 bases, with 8 bases between. Germline-derived CDR1 and CDR2 are LGHNA and YSLEER. The CDR3: CASSQGPGGNTIYF. CDR3 sequence (DNA): TGCGCCAGCAGCCAAGGCCCGGGGGGAAACACCATATATTTT.

This clone showed up just once. The V call is TRBV6-5, the J call TRBJ1-2; D remains ambiguous. V was trimmed by 5 bases and J by 4 bases, leaving 14 bases between them. This CDR3 comprises 14 residues. Germline loops: CDR1 MNHEY, CDR2 SVGAGI. CDR3 protein: CASSTRRGFYGYTF. The CDR3 DNA follows: TGTGCCAGCAGTACCCGCAGAGGATTCTATGGCTACACCTTC.

This sequence joins TRBV5-1 and TRBJ1-4; D remains unclear. V dropped 0 bases and J dropped 8 bases, with 11 bases sitting between them. The germline CDR1 and CDR2 sequences are SGHRS and YFSETQ. This CDR3 has 14 residues. The DNA for the CDR3 is TGCGCCAGCAGCTTGGAGGGATCCCTGGAAAAACTGTTTTTT. Residues: CASSLEGSLEKLFF.

The CDR3 DNA follows: TGTGCCAGCAGTTCTGGTCGACAGGGAGATCAGCCCCAGCATTTT. Protein sequence: CASSSGRQGDQPQHF. This chain connects TRBV6-2 or TRBV6-3 to TRBJ1-5, with 7 bases matching TRBD1. This CDR3 has 15 residues. V lost 4 bases to trimming and J lost 5 bases; unmatched junction nucleotides: 8. Germline V gene sequence: CDR1 MNHEY, CDR2 SVGEGT.

This sequence joins TRBV18 and TRBJ1-4; D call uncertain. Germline assignment: CDR1 KGHSH and CDR2 LQKENI. This CDR3 contains 13 residues. V lost 6 bases to trimming and J lost 3 bases, with 8 bases between them. The CDR3 coding sequence is TGTGCCAGCTCGCGGGAAGCTAATGAAAAACTGTTTTTT. Amino acids: CASSREANEKLFF.

The rearrangement links TRBV7-2 to TRBJ2-7, with TRBD2 as a possible D gene (6 bases). The germline V gene has CDR1 SGHTA and CDR2 FQGNSA. The CDR3 has 15 residues. Trimming stripped 4 bases from V and 3 bases from J, with 16 bases between. The CDR3 region has the DNA TGTGCCAGCAGCTCCATGGTGGGCGGGAACTACGAGCAGTACTTC. Its protein is CASSSMVGGNYEQYF.

J is TRBJ2-1 and V is TRBV24-1; 9 bases align to TRBD2. The junction had 7 bases not matched to a gene; V was cut back by 2 bases and J by 6 bases. Germline V gives CDR1 KGHDR, CDR2 SFDVKD. CDR3 size: 16 residues. CDR3 in amino acids: CATSDSGTSPFNEQFF. The CDR3 coding sequence is TGTGCCACCAGTGATTCCGGGACTAGCCCTTTCAATGAGCAGTTCTTC.

The chain employs TRBV2 and TRBJ1-2; a possible D gene is TRBD1 (6 bases). V was pared by 10 bases and J by 3 bases, with 18 bases between. The CDR3 is made up of 14 amino acids. CDR1 and CDR2 from the germline V gene are SNHLY and FYNNEI. DNA for the CDR3: TGTGCCAACAAGAGGACAGAAAGGCACTATGGCTACACCTTC. Its protein product is CANKRTERHYGYTF.

The V gene is TRBV5-1, the J gene TRBJ2-7; D unresolved. CDR3 length: 17 amino acids. Germline CDR1 is SGHRS and CDR2 is YFSETQ. The V gene lost 7 bases and the J gene lost 1 base, with 24 bases spanning the gap. The CDR3 DNA reads TGCGCCAGCCGGGCCCTCCCTTACCCATGGGGTTCCTACGAGCAGTACTTC. It encodes CASRALPYPWGSYEQYF.

This rearrangement joins TRBV4-3 to TRBJ2-7; the D is unclear. Germline CDR1 reads LGHNA; CDR2 reads YSLEER. V was clipped by 1 base and J by 0 bases, with 7 bases between them. This CDR3 has 14 amino acids. The CDR3 protein is CASSQGRVSYEQYF. In nucleotides, the CDR3 is TGCGCCAGCAGCCAAGGCCGGGTCTCCTACGAGCAGTACTTC.

The chain links TRBV10-1 to TRBJ2-6, with unresolved D. Germline loops: CDR1 WNHNN, CDR2 SYGVQD (reference sequence). This CDR3 has 18 amino acids. V was pared by 3 bases and J by 2 bases, with 17 bases between. Here the CDR3 DNA reads TGCGCCAGCAGTGAACATAGGACCCACCCTCCTGGGGCCAACGTCCTGACTTTC. Translation gives CASSEHRTHPPGANVLTF.

The V gene is TRBV4-1, the J gene TRBJ2-2; D possibly corresponds to TRBD2 (5 bases). Germline CDR1 MGHRA, CDR2 YSYEKL. The germline V and J ends were trimmed by 7 bases and 4 bases, with 13 bases remaining between them. The CDR3 loop spans 14 amino acids. The CDR3 sequence: CASTPLEGTGELFF. DNA of the CDR3: TGCGCCAGCACCCCTCTCGAGGGCACCGGGGAGCTGTTTTTT.

The chain joins TRBV12-5 to TRBJ1-1, with D unclear. V was pared by 7 bases and J by 6 bases, with 15 bases between. The CDR3 runs 13 residues. The germline gives CDR1 LGHNT, CDR2 FRNRAP. CDR3 amino acids: CASAPGHASEAFF. The CDR3 region has the DNA TGTGCTAGTGCTCCCGGCCACGCGTCTGAAGCTTTCTTT.

The V and J genes are TRBV6-5 and TRBJ1-5, with D possibly TRBD1 on 5 matching bases. The CDR3 covers 15 residues. The V end lost 6 bases, the J end lost 7 bases, and 19 bases lay between the germline ends. Germline-derived CDR1 and CDR2 are MNHEY and SVGAGI. The CDR3 nucleotides are TGTGCCAGCAGCCGCGGGGGAGAAGTTGGACAGCCCCAGCATTTT. Its translation is CASSRGGEVGQPQHF.

A single count supports this clone. The V call is TRBV7-9, the J call TRBJ1-1; TRBD1 is a possible D gene (5 bases). V shed 1 base and J shed 8 bases, with 8 bases lying between them. The CDR3 has 12 residues. The germline CDR1 and CDR2 sequences are SEHNR and FQNEAQ (reference sequence). The CDR3 is CASSLVGVEAFF. The CDR3 nucleotides are TGTGCCAGCAGCTTAGTGGGGGTAGAAGCTTTCTTT.

The chain uses TRBV27 and TRBJ2-2; 8 bases line up with TRBD1. Germline trimming cut 5 bases from V and 6 bases from J; bases unmatched to any gene: 14. From germline, CDR1 is MNHEY and CDR2 SMNVEV (reference sequence). The CDR3 has 17 amino acids. As DNA, the CDR3 is TGTGCCAGCAGTGATTACAAAGGACAGGGTATTGCCGGGGAGCTGTTTTTT. Its protein product is CASSDYKGQGIAGELFF.

The V call is TRBV6-5, the J call TRBJ1-2; D is undetermined. This CDR3 comprises 14 residues. Germline CDR1 and CDR2: MNHEY and SVGAGI. With 2 bases removed from V and 5 bases from J, the gap between germline ends came to 12 bases. Here the CDR3 DNA reads TGTGCCAGCAGTTACGACCCGGAATCGTATGGCTACACCTTC. This sequence encodes CASSYDPESYGYTF.

This chain links TRBV20-1 with TRBJ2-7; D is perhaps TRBD1 (5 bases). Germline loops: CDR1 DFQATT, CDR2 SNEGSKA (reference sequence). The CDR3 is 16 amino acids. V lost 3 bases and J lost 3, with 21 bases in between. Here the CDR3 DNA reads TGCAGTGCTAGTAAATGGGGCAGGGTCTACTACTACGAGCAGTACTTC. Its protein product is CSASKWGRVYYYEQYF.

Only a few counts were recorded for this clone. Other DNA sequences within the sample encode an identical CDR3. The chain joins TRBV27 to TRBJ2-1; the match to TRBD1 covers 10 bases. Trimming removed 4 bases from V and 4 bases from J; junction bases left unmatched: 4. There are 15 residues in the CDR3. Germline-derived CDR1 and CDR2 are MNHEY and SMNVEV (reference sequence). The CDR3 sequence: CASSSRDRGYNEQFF. CDR3 nucleotide sequence: TGTGCCAGCAGTTCCCGGGACAGGGGTTACAATGAGCAGTTCTTC.

A few counts support this clone. The chain uses TRBV7-3 and TRBJ2-7; 8 bases agree with TRBD1. The CDR3 covers 14 residues. V was pared by 5 bases and J by 6 bases, with 9 bases of the junction left unmatched. CDR1 is SGHTA, CDR2 FQGTGA, per germline. The CDR3 is CASSVGTGGLEQYF. In DNA, the CDR3 is TGTGCCAGCAGCGTCGGGACAGGCGGGCTCGAGCAGTACTTC. Full variable domain (rest looked up from reference TRBV7-3 and TRBJ2-7): GAGVSQTPSNKVTEKGKYVELRCDPISGHTALYWYRQSLGQGPEFLIYFQGTGAADDSGLPNDRFFAVRPEGSVSTLKIQRTERGDSAVYLCASSVGTGGLEQYFGPGTRLTVT.